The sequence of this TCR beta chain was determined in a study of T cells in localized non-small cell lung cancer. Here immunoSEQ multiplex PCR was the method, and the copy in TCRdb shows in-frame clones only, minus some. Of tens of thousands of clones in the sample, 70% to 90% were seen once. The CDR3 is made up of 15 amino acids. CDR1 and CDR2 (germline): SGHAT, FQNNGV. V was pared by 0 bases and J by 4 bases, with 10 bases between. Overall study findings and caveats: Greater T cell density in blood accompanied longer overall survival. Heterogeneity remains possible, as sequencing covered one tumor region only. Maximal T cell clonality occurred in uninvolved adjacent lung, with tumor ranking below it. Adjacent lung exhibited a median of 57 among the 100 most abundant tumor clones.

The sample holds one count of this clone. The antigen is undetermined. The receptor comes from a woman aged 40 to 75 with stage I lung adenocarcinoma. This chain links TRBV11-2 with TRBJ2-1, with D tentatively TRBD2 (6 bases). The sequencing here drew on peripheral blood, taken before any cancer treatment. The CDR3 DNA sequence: TGTGCCAGCAGCTTAGAGCTAGCGAAGTACAATGAGCAGTTCTTC. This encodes CASSLELAKYNEQFF. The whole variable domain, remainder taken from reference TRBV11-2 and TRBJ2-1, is EAGVAQSPRYKIIEKRQSVAFWCNPISGHATLYWYQQILGQGPKLLIQFQNNGVVDDSQLPKDRFSAERLKGVDSTLKIQPAKLEDSAVYLCASSLELAKYNEQFFGPGTRLTVL.